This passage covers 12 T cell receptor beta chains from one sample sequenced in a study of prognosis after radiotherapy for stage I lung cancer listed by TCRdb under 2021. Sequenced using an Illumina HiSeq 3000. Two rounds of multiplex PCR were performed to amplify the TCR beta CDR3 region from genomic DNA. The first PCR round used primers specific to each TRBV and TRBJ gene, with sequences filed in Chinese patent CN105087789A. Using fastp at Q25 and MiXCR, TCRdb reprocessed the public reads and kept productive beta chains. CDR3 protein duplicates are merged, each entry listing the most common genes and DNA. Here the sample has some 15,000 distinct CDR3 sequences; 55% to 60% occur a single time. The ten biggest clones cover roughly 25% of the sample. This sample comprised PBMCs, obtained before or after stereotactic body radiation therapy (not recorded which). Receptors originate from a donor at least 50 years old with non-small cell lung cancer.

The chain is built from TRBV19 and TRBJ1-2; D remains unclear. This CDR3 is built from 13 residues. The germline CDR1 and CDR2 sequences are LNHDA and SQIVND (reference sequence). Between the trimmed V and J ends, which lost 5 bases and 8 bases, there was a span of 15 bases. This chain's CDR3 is CASSRSRIDGYTF. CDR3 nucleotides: TGTGCCAGTAGTCGGTCGCGAATTGACGGCTACACCTTC.

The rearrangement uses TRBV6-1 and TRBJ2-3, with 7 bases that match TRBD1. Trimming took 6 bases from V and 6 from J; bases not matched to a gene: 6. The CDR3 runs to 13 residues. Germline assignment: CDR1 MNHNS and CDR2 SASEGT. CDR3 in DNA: TGTGCCAGCAGCAGACAGGGTTACGATACGCAGTATTTT. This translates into CASSRQGYDTQYF.

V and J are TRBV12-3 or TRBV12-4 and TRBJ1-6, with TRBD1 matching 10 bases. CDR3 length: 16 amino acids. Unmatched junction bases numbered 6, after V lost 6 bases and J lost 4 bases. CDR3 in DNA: TGTGCCAGCAGGGCCGGGACAGGGGAATATAATTCACCCCTCCACTTT. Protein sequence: CASRAGTGEYNSPLHF.

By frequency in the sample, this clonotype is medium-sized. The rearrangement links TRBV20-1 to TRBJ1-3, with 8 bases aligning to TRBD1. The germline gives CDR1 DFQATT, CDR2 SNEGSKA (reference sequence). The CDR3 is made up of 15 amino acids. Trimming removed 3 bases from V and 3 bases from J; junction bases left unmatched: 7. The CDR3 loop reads CSASQPDRGGNTIYF. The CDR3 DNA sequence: TGCAGTGCTAGTCAACCCGACAGGGGTGGAAACACCATATATTTT.

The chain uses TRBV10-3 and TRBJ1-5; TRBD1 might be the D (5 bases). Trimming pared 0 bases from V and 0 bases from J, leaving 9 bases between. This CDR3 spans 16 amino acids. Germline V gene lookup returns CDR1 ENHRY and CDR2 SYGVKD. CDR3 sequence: CAISESRGYSNQPQHF. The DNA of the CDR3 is TGTGCCATCAGTGAGTCGAGGGGATATAGCAATCAGCCCCAGCATTTT.

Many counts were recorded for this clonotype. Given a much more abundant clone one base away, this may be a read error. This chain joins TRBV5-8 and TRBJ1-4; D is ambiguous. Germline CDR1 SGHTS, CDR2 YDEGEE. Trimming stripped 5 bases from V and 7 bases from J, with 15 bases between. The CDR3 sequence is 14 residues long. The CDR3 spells CASRAGVDVEKLFF. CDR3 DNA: TGTGCCAGCAGGGCGGGAGTGGACGTTGAAAAACTGTTTTTT.

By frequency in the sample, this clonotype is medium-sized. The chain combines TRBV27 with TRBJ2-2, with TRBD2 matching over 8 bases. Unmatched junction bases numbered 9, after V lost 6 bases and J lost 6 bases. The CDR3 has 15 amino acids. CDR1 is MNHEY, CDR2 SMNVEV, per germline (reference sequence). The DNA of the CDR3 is TGTGCCAGCAGAGGGAGCGGGGGATGGGCCGGGGAGCTGTTTTTT. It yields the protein CASRGSGGWAGELFF.

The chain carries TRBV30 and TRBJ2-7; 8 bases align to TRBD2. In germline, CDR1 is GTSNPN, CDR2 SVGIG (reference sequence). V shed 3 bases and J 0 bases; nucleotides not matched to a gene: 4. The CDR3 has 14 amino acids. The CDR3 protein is CAWSLLADSYEQYF. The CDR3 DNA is TGTGCCTGGAGCCTACTAGCGGACTCCTACGAGCAGTACTTC.

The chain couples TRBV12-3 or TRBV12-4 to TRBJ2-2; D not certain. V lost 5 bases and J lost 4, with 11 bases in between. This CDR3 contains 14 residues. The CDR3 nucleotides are TGTGCCAGCAGTGAACGCCAGAGCACCGGGGAGCTGTTTTTT. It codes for CASSERQSTGELFF.

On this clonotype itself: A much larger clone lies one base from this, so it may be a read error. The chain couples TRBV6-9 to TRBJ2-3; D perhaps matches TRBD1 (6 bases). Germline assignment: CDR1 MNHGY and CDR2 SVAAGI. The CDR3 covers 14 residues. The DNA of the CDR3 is TGTGCCATCAGTTACGGGACACCGAGGGATACGCAGTATTTT. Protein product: CAISYGTPRDTQYF.

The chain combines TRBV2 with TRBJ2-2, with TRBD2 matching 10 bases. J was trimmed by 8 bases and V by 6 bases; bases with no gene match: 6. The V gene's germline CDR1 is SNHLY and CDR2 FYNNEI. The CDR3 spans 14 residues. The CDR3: CASSASGGTGELFF. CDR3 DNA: TGTGCCAGCAGCGCTAGCGGGGGTACTGGGGAGCTGTTTTTT.

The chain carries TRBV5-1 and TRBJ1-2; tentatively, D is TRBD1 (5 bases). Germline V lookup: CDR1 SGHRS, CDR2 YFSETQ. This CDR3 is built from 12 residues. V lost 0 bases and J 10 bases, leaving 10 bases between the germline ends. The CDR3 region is CASSLGGVVYTF. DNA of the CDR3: TGCGCCAGCAGCTTGGGGGGCGTCGTCTACACCTTC.